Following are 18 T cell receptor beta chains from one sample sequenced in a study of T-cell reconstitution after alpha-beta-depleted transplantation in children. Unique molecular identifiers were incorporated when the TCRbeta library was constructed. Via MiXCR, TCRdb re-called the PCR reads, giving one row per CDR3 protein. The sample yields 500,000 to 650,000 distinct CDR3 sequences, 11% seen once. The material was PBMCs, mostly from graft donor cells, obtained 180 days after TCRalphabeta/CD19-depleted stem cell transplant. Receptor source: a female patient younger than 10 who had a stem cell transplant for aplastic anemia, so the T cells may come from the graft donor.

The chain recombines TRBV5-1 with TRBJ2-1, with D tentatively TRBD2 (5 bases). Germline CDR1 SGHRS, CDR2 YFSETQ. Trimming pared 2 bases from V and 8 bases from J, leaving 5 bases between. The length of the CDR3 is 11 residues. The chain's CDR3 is CASSLADEQFF. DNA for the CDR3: TGCGCCAGCAGCTTAGCGGATGAGCAGTTCTTC. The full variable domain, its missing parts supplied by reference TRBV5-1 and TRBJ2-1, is KAGVTQTPRYLIKTRGQQVTLSCSPISGHRSVSWYQQTPGQGLQFLFEYFSETQRNKGNFPGRFSGRQFSNSRSEMNVSTLELGDSALYLCASSLADEQFFGPGTRLTVL.

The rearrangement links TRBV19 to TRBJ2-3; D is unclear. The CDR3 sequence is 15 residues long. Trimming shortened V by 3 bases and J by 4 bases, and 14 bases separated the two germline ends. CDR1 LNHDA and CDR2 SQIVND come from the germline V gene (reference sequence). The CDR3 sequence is CASSMVAGRADTQYF. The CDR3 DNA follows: TGTGCCAGTAGTATGGTGGCAGGCCGCGCAGATACGCAGTATTTT. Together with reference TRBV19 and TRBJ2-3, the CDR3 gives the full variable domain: DGGITQSPKYLFRKEGQNVTLSCEQNLNHDAMYWYRQDPGQGLRLIYYSQIVNDFQKGDIAEGYSVSREKKESFPLTVTSAQKNPTAFYLCASSMVAGRADTQYFGPGTRLTVL.

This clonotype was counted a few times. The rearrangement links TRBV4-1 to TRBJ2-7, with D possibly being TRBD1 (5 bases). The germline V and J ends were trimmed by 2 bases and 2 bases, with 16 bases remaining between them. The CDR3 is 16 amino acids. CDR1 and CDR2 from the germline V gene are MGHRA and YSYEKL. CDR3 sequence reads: CASSQLQVPFAYEQYV. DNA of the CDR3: TGCGCCAGCAGCCAACTACAGGTCCCATTCGCCTACGAGCAGTACGTC.

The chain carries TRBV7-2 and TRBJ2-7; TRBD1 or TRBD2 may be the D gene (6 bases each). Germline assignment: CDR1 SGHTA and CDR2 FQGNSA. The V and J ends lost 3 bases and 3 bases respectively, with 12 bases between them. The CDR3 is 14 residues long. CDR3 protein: CASSLGGTVYEQYF. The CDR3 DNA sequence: TGTGCCAGCAGCTTGGGGGGCACCGTCTACGAGCAGTACTTC.

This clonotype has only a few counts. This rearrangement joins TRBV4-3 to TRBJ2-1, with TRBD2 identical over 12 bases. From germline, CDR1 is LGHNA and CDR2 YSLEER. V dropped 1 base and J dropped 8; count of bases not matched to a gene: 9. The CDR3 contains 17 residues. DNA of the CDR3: TGCGCCAGCAGCCAAGCTAAATCGGGACTAGCGGGCTATGAGCAGTTCTTC. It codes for CASSQAKSGLAGYEQFF.

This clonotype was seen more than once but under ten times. This CDR3 is CASRRLAGGPLEQFF. The CDR3 DNA follows: TGTGCCAGCAGACGACTAGCGGGAGGGCCCCTTGAGCAGTTCTTC. V is TRBV12-3 or TRBV12-4 and J is TRBJ2-1, with 14 nucleotides matching TRBD2. This CDR3 is 15 amino acids long. Losses at the gene ends were 6 bases for V and 9 bases for J; bases not matched to a gene: 7.

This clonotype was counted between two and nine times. The CDR3 loop reads CSVEVDRGRDNEQFF. In DNA, the CDR3 is TGCAGCGTTGAAGTCGACAGGGGGCGGGACAATGAGCAGTTCTTC. This chain links TRBV29-1 with TRBJ2-1; 10 bases fit TRBD1. CDR1 SQVTM and CDR2 ANQGSEA come from the germline V gene. Germline trimming cut 1 base from V and 5 bases from J; bases unmatched to any gene: 5. This CDR3 has 15 amino acids.

The CDR3 nucleotides are TGTGCCACCAGCAGAGAATACGGCGGGAGGCGAACCGGGGAGCTGTTTTTT. Translating it yields CATSREYGGRRTGELFF. The chain carries TRBV15 and TRBJ2-2; TRBD2 aligns across 8 bases. This CDR3 region has 17 residues. J was trimmed by 5 bases and V by 0 bases; bases with no gene match: 8. Germline V gives CDR1 LNHNV, CDR2 YYDKDF (reference sequence).

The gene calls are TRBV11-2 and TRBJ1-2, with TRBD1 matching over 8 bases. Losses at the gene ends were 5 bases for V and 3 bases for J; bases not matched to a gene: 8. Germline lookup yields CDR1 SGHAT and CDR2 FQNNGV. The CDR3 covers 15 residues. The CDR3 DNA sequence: TGTGCCAGCAGCCCGGGACAGGTGGACGACTATGGCTACACCTTC. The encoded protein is CASSPGQVDDYGYTF.

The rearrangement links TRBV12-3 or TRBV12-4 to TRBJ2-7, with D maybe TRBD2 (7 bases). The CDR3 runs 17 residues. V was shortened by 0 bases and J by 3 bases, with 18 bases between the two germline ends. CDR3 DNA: TGTGCCAGCAGTTTAGCGTGGGGGCGGGAGATGTTCTACGAGCAGTACTTC. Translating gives CASSLAWGREMFYEQYF.

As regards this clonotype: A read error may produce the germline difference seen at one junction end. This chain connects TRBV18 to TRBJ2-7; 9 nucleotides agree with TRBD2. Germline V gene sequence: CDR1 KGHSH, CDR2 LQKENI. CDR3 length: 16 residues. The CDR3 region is CASSPLTIAGVYDQYF. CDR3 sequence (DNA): TGTGCCAGCTCACCACTTACGATAGCGGGGGTTTACGACCAGTACTTC.

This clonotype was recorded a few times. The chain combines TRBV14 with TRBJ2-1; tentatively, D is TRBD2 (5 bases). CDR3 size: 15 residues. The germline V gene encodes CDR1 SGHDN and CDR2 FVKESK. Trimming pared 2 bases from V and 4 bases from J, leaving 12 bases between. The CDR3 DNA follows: TGTGCCAGCAGCCAACCGAAAAGCGGATACAATGAGCAGTTCTTC. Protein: CASSQPKSGYNEQFF.

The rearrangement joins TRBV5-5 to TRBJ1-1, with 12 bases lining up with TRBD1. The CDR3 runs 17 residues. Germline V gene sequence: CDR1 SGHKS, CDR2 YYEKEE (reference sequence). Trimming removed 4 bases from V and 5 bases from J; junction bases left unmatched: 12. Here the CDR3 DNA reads TGTGCCAGCAGCCCGGGGCCGGGACAGGGGGCAGAAACTGAAGCTTTCTTT. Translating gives CASSPGPGQGAETEAFF. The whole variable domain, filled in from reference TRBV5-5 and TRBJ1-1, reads DAGVTQSPTHLIKTRGQQVTLRCSPISGHKSVSWYQQVLGQGPQFIFQYYEKEERGRGNFPDRFSARQFPNYSSELNVNALLLGDSALYLCASSPGPGQGAETEAFFGQGTRLTVV.

The CDR3 nucleotides are TGTGCCTGCGGGACAGGGGTTAACATTCAGTACTTC. This codes for CACGTGVNIQYF. This chain uses TRBV12-3 or TRBV12-4 with TRBJ2-4, with 10 bases identical to TRBD1. CDR3 length: 12 residues. The V and J ends lost 11 bases and 7 bases, in that order; junction bases with no gene match: 5.

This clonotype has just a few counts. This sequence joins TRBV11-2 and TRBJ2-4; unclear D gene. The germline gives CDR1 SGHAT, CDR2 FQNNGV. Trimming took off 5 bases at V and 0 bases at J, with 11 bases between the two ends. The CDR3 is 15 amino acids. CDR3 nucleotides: TGTGCCAGCAGCCCGATGAGACTAGCCAAAAACATTCAGTACTTC. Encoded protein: CASSPMRLAKNIQYF.

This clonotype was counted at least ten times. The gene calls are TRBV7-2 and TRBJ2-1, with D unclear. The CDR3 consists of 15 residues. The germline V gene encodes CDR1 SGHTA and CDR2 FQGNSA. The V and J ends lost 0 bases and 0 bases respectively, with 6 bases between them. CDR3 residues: CASSLASSSYNEQFF. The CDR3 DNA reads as TGTGCCAGCAGCTTAGCCTCAAGCTCCTACAATGAGCAGTTCTTC. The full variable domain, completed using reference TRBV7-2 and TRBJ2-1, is GAGVSQSPSNKVTEKGKDVELRCDPISGHTALYWYRQSLGQGLEFLIYFQGNSAPDKSGLPSDRFSAERTGGSVSTLTIQRTQQEDSAVYLCASSLASSSYNEQFFGPGTRLTVL.

CDR3 region: CASSRRQAAEKLFF. The CDR3 coding sequence is TGTGCCAGCAGTCGGCGACAGGCAGCTGAAAAACTGTTTTTT. The chain links TRBV28 to TRBJ1-4; tentatively, D is TRBD1 (6 bases). Germline CDR1 is MDHEN and CDR2 is SYDVKM. This CDR3 has 14 residues. The V end lost 5 bases, the J end lost 7 bases, and 14 bases lay between the germline ends.

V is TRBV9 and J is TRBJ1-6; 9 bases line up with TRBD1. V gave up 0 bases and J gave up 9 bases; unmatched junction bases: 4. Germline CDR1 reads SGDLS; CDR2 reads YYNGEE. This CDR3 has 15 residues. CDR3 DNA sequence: TGTGCCAGCAGCGTAGAGGGGACAGGGAGTTCACCCCTCCACTTT. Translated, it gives CASSVEGTGSSPLHF.